The clone carrying this T cell receptor beta chain showed up many times. Its antigen is still unknown. No treatment had been given to any patient before thyroid surgery. CDR1 is MDHEN, CDR2 SYDVKM, per germline. This CDR3 has 14 residues. The V and J ends lost 0 bases and 5 bases, in that order; junction bases with no gene match: 0. This sample was taken from a study of metastatic and nonmetastatic thyroid tumors. Regarding the study as a whole: Versus benign nodules, malignant thyroid tumors reportedly had significantly higher TCR beta diversity, in blood and tumor.

TCRdb re-clonotyped the PCR reads through MiXCR. This table holds tens of thousands of clones, roughly 19% found once. The chain has TRBV28 and TRBJ2-4, with 8 bases aligning to TRBD1. The receptor was derived from a female donor with papillary thyroid cancer or a benign thyroid nodule (not recorded which). Some clones in this sample may be carry-over from other donors' samples. Sequenced material: blood. The CDR3 region has the DNA TGTGCCAGCAGTTTATGGGACAGGGAAAACATTCAGTACTTC. The encoded protein is CASSLWDRENIQYF.